This T cell receptor beta chain appears in the sequencing data of a study of blood T cell repertoires in COVID-19. The CDR3 sequence is 14 residues long. CDR1 is MDHEN, CDR2 SYDVKM, per germline. V was cut by 5 bases and J by 8 bases, with 15 bases left in between. The repertoire was sequenced with immunoSEQ multiplex PCR; TCRdb's copy has only in-frame clones and lacks some. This table holds under 170,000 clones, 80% to 90% found once. The sequence was collected from a man in his 70s with acute or convalescent COVID-19. The V and J genes are TRBV28 and TRBJ1-4; maybe TRBD1 (6 bases). The sample comprised peripheral blood. CDR3 region: CASSEQGLGEKLFF. In DNA, the CDR3 is TGTGCCAGCAGTGAACAGGGTCTGGGGGAAAAACTGTTTTTT. Full variable domain (outside the CDR3, taken from reference TRBV28 and TRBJ1-4): DVKVTQSSRYLVKRTGEKVFLECVQDMDHENMFWYRQDPGLGLRLIYFSYDVKMKEKGDIPEGYSVSREKKERFSLILESASTNQTSMYLCASSEQGLGEKLFFGSGTQLSVL.